These 12 T cell receptor beta chains share one sample of origin, sequenced in a study of blood T cells in healthy people across ages. A second PCR, run for about 7 to 11 cycles, used a sample-barcoded 5' primer plus a J-beta primer mix. Each CDR3 protein gets one entry after TCRdb re-called the 5' RACE reads with MiXCR. Here the sample spans around 1,000,000 distinct CDR3 sequences, 35% to 45% being singletons. The sequenced material came from blood. Receptors were obtained from a young man in good health.

The chain combines TRBV13 with TRBJ2-1, with TRBD1 identical over 10 bases. This CDR3 spans 16 amino acids. Losses at the gene ends were 4 bases for V and 5 bases for J; bases not matched to a gene: 8. The V gene's germline CDR1 is PRHDT and CDR2 FYEKMQ (reference sequence). The CDR3 sequence is CASSSTGTGDNNEQFF. CDR3 bases: TGTGCCAGCAGCTCTACCGGGACAGGGGATAACAATGAGCAGTTCTTC. Based on the CDR3 plus reference TRBV13 and TRBJ2-1, the full variable domain is AAGVIQSPRHLIKEKRETATLKCYPIPRHDTVYWYQQGPGQDPQFLISFYEKMQSDKGSIPDRFSAQQFSDYHSELNMSSLELGDSALYFCASSSTGTGDNNEQFFGPGTRLTVL.

The V call is TRBV12-3 or TRBV12-4, the J call TRBJ1-1; possible D gene TRBD1, 5 bases. The germline V and J ends were trimmed by 8 bases and 6 bases, with 16 bases remaining between them. The CDR3 runs 13 residues. The CDR3 nucleotides are TGTGCCAGCCTAGCACTCCAGGGCTCTGAAGCTTTCTTT. The encoded protein is CASLALQGSEAFF.

CDR3 sequence (DNA): TGTGCCATCAGCCTGGACGTAGGCACAGATACGCAGTATTTT. Translated: CAISLDVGTDTQYF. J is TRBJ2-3 and V is TRBV10-3; D ambiguous. This CDR3 is built from 14 residues. Trimming left V 6 bases short and J 1 base short, with 11 bases between. The germline V gene encodes CDR1 ENHRY and CDR2 SYGVKD.

CDR3 residues: CASSPQTPLGGGETQYF. The CDR3 nucleotides are TGTGCCAGCAGCCCCCAAACCCCTTTAGGGGGAGGAGAGACCCAGTACTTC. The chain carries TRBV9 and TRBJ2-5; D is tentatively TRBD1 or TRBD2 (6 bases each). Per germline, CDR1 SGDLS and CDR2 YYNGEE. This CDR3 contains 17 residues. V shed 4 bases and J shed 4 bases, with 23 bases lying between them.

This clonotype has a handful of counts. The CDR3 here is CASSLGGTLVNEQFF. The CDR3 region has the DNA TGTGCCAGCAGCTTAGGAGGAACTCTCGTCAATGAGCAGTTCTTC. V is TRBV7-9 and J is TRBJ2-1; unclear D gene. The CDR3 contains 15 residues. Germline V gene lookup returns CDR1 SEHNR and CDR2 FQNEAQ (reference sequence). Trimming took off 1 base at V and 6 bases at J, with 13 bases between the two ends.

The rearrangement links TRBV27 to TRBJ2-7; D is possibly TRBD1 (6 bases). The CDR3 consists of 14 residues. Trimming removed 4 bases from V and 3 bases from J, with 13 bases in between. In germline, CDR1 is MNHEY, CDR2 SMNVEV (reference sequence). This CDR3 reads CASSSDRRYYEQYF. CDR3 DNA: TGTGCCAGCAGTTCAGACAGGCGATACTACGAGCAGTACTTC.

V gene TRBV20-1 combines with J gene TRBJ1-2; tentatively, D is TRBD1 (5 bases). CDR1 DFQATT and CDR2 SNEGSKA come from the germline V gene (reference sequence). Trimming shortened V by 4 bases and J by 4 bases, and 19 bases separated the two germline ends. CDR3 length equals 15 residues. The DNA of the CDR3 is TGCAGTGCTAACCCCCCGGGCCTGGGGCCCTATGGCTACACCTTC. It codes for CSANPPGLGPYGYTF.

This clonotype was observed at least ten times. The CDR3 bases are TGTGCCAGCAGCTTCAGGACAGGGGGCGCATCAGATACGCAGTATTTT. Residues: CASSFRTGGASDTQYF. The chain is built from TRBV5-6 and TRBJ2-3, with 11 nucleotides matching TRBD1. The germline V gene encodes CDR1 SGHDT and CDR2 YYEEEE. This CDR3 contains 16 residues. V shed 2 bases and J 4 bases; nucleotides not matched to a gene: 6.

CDR3 sequence: CASSPPRHMNTEAFF. The CDR3 DNA sequence: TGTGCCAGCAGTCCACCCCGGCACATGAACACTGAAGCTTTCTTT. V gene TRBV27 combines with J gene TRBJ1-1; D is undetermined. The germline V gene encodes CDR1 MNHEY and CDR2 SMNVEV (reference sequence). This CDR3 is built from 15 residues. Trimming removed 5 bases at V and 0 bases at J, with 13 bases between.

V usage is TRBV20-1 and J usage is TRBJ2-7; maybe TRBD2 (5 bases). From germline, CDR1 is DFQATT and CDR2 SNEGSKA (reference sequence). Deletions cut 1 base from V and 1 base from J, with 11 bases between. The CDR3 consists of 14 residues. CDR3 residues: CSARVGGFSYEQYF. The CDR3 DNA is TGCAGTGCTAGAGTGGGCGGGTTTTCCTACGAGCAGTACTTC.

A few counts support this clonotype. The gene calls are TRBV7-3 and TRBJ1-1, with a weak D call TRBD1 (6 bases). CDR1 and CDR2 (germline): SGHTA, FQGTGA. The CDR3 loop spans 15 amino acids. V was cut by 5 bases and J by 3 bases, with 16 bases left in between. The CDR3 loop reads CASSPRQALYTEAFF. The CDR3 DNA follows: TGTGCCAGCAGCCCCCGACAGGCACTTTACACTGAAGCTTTCTTT. Drawing the rest from reference TRBV7-3 and TRBJ1-1, the complete variable domain is GAGVSQTPSNKVTEKGKYVELRCDPISGHTALYWYRQSLGQGPEFLIYFQGTGAADDSGLPNDRFFAVRPEGSVSTLKIQRTERGDSAVYLCASSPRQALYTEAFFGQGTRLTVV.

The table lists this clonotype with a few counts. The rearrangement links TRBV20-1 to TRBJ1-2; 8 bases align to TRBD1. V was clipped by 4 bases and J by 7 bases; unmatched bases: 11. The CDR3 has 14 residues. The germline CDR1 and CDR2 sequences are DFQATT and SNEGSKA (reference sequence). DNA of the CDR3: TGCAGTGCTATTTATCCCCAGGGGGCGGGTGGCTACACCTTC. This codes for CSAIYPQGAGGYTF.